Detailed here is one T cell receptor beta chain. The data were taken from a study of T cell repertoires in cytomegalovirus infection. Study background: It was the public TCR beta signatures that indicated both CMV infection and matching HLA type.

CDR1 SGHNT and CDR2 YYREEE come from the germline V gene (reference sequence). CDR3 size: 14 residues. Trimming stripped 3 bases from V and 4 bases from J, with 13 bases between. TCRdb itself ran the reads through MiXCR, one entry per CDR3 protein. The sample has 300,000 to 450,000 distinct CDR3 sequences, less than 20% seen once; the top ten hold approximately 10%. The clonotype comes from a human donor in good health (CMV status not recorded). Some clones in this sample may be carry-over from other donors' samples. The chain links TRBV5-4 to TRBJ1-1; D is possibly TRBD1 (5 bases). Sequenced: PBMCs. CDR3 protein: CASSSGGGVTEAFF. The CDR3 DNA is TGTGCCAGCAGCTCCGGGGGGGGAGTCACTGAAGCTTTCTTT. The whole variable domain, remainder taken from reference TRBV5-4 and TRBJ1-1, is ETGVTQSPTHLIKTRGQQVTLRCSSQSGHNTVSWYQQALGQGPQFIFQYYREEENGRGNFPPRFSGLQFPNYSSELNVNALELDDSALYLCASSSGGGVTEAFFGQGTRLTVV.